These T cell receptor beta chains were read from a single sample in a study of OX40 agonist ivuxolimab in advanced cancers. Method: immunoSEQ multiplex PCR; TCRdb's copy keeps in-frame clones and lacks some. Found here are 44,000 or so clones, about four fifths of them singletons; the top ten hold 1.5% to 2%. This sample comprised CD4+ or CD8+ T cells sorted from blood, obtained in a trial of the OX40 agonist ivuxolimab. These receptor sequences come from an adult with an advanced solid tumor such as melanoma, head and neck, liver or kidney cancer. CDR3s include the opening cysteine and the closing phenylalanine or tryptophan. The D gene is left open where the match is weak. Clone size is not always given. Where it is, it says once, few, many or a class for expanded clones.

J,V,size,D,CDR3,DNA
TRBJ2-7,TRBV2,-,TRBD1,CASSKDRGHEQYF,TGTGCCAGCAGTAAGGACAGGGGGCATGAGCAGTACTTC
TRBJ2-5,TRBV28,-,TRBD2,CASIQRGGRETQYF,TGTGCCAGCATCCAGCGGGGGGGCAGAGAGACCCAGTACTTC
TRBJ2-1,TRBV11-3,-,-,CASSLAGGPNNEQFF,TGTGCCAGCAGCTTAGCGGGCGGGCCGAACAATGAGCAGTTCTTC
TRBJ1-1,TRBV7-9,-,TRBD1,CASSPYGQGRTEAFF,TGTGCCAGCAGCCCGTACGGACAGGGGAGGACTGAAGCTTTCTTT
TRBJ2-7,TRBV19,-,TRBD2,CASSKTSGTYEQYF,TGTGCCAGTAGTAAAACTAGCGGGACCTACGAGCAGTACTTC
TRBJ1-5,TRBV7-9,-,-,CASSLGRDNQPQHF,TGTGCCAGCAGCTTAGGGCGGGACAATCAGCCCCAGCATTTT
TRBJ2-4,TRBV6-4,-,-,CASSELRVGVAKNIQYF,TGTGCCAGCAGTGAGTTACGGGTGGGAGTAGCCAAAAACATTCAGTACTTC
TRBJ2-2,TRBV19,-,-,CAARRGTLNTGELFF,TGTGCCGCTAGGAGAGGGACGCTGAACACCGGGGAGCTGTTTTTT
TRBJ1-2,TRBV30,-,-,CAWTSALGYTF,TGTGCCTGGACAAGCGCGTTGGGCTACACCTTC
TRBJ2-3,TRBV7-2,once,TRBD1,CASSLRDSSTDTQYF,TGTGCCAGCAGCCTCCGGGACAGTAGCACAGATACGCAGTATTTT
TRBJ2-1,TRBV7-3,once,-,CASSLGAGGRHNEQFF,TGTGCCAGCAGCTTAGGGGCGGGTGGGAGGCACAATGAGCAGTTCTTC
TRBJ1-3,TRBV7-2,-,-,CASSPGGNTIYF,TGTGCCAGCAGCCCAGGGGGAAACACCATATATTTT
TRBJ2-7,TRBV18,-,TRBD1,CASSPDRDPDEQYF,TGTGCCAGCTCACCGGACAGGGACCCAGACGAGCAGTACTTC
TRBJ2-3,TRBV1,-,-,CTSSPFWANGAGEHTDTQYF,-
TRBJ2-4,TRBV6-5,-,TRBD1,CATLDRGRDIQYF,TGTGCCACTCTCGACAGGGGGAGGGACATTCAGTACTTC
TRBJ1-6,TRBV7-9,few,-,CASSNRQNSPLHF,TGTGCCAGCAGCAATCGACAGAATTCACCCCTCCACTTT
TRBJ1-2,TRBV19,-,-,CASSIRSGRSGYGYTF,TGTGCCAGTAGTATTAGGTCTGGACGGAGTGGTTATGGCTACACCTTC
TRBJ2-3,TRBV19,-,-,CASDSGGTDTQYF,TGTGCCAGTGATAGCGGCGGCACAGATACGCAGTATTTT
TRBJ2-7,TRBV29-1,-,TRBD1,CSVEVDRSEQYF,TGCAGCGTCGAAGTGGACAGGAGCGAGCAGTACTTC
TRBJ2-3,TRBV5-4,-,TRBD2,CASSFSAGGGDTQYF,TGTGCCAGCAGCTTTTCAGCGGGGGGTGGGGATACGCAGTATTTT
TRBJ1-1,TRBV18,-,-,CASSPGMNTEAFF,TGTGCCAGCTCACCAGGGATGAACACTGAAGCTTTCTTT
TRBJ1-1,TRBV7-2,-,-,CASSLSEDTEAFF,TGTGCCAGCAGCTTATCCGAGGACACTGAAGCTTTCTTT
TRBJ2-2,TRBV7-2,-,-,CASGNPPELFF,TGTGCCAGCGGTAACCCCCCGGAGCTGTTTTTT
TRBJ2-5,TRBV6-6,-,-,CASSYGQGTETQYF,TGTGCCAGCAGTTACGGGCAGGGGACCGAGACCCAGTACTTC
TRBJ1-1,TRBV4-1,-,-,CASSQGSGPRDTEAFF,TGCGCCAGCAGCCAAGGGTCCGGTCCGAGGGACACTGAAGCTTTCTTT
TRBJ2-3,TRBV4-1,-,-,CASSAFAGRTTDTQYF,TGCGCCAGCAGCGCATTCGCGGGACGGACCACAGATACGCAGTATTTT
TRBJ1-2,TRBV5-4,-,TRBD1,CASSIADRGFYGYTF,TGTGCCAGCAGTATCGCGGACAGGGGATTCTATGGCTACACCTTC
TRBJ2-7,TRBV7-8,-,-,CASSLDSMSSYEQYF,TGTGCCAGCAGCTTGGACAGCATGAGCTCCTACGAGCAGTACTTC
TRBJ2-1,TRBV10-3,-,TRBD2,CAISLAGGRNEQFF,TGTGCCATCAGTTTAGCGGGGGGGCGGAATGAGCAGTTCTTC
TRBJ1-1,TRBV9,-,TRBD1,CASSPRQGGYTEAFF,TGTGCCAGCAGCCCGAGACAGGGAGGGTACACTGAAGCTTTCTTT
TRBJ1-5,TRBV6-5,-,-,CASVGQSGQPQHF,TGTGCCAGCGTAGGGCAGTCAGGGCAGCCCCAGCATTTT
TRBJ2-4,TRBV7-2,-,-,CASSSPAGQTKNIQYF,TGTGCCAGCAGTTCCCCCGCAGGACAGACAAAAAACATTCAGTACTTC
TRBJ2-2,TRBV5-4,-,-,CASSLQVGTGELFF,TGTGCCAGCAGCTTACAGGTTGGGACCGGGGAGCTGTTTTTT
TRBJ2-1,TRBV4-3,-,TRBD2,CASSHPPLGSGGLSSYNEQFF,TGCGCCAGCAGCCACCCTCCGTTAGGTAGCGGGGGGCTCAGCTCCTACAATGAGCAGTTCTTC
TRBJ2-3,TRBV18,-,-,CASSPGMSDTQYF,TGTGCCAGCTCACCAGGGATGTCAGATACGCAGTATTTT
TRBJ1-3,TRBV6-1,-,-,CASKGVFSGNTIYF,TGTGCCAGCAAGGGGGTATTCTCTGGAAACACCATATATTTT
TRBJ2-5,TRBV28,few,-,CASSSRVKETQYF,TGTGCCAGCAGTAGCAGGGTAAAAGAGACCCAGTACTTC
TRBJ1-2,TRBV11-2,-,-,CASSLGTSNYGYTF,TGTGCCAGCAGCTTAGGCACCTCTAACTATGGCTACACCTTC
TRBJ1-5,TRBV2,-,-,CASSEALVRGDRPQHF,TGTGCCAGCAGTGAAGCGCTTGTTAGGGGAGATAGGCCCCAGCATTTT
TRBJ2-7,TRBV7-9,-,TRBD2,CASSLSLAGGHYEQYF,TGTGCCAGCAGCTTAAGTCTAGCGGGAGGGCACTACGAGCAGTACTTC
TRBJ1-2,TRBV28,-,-,CASRDDRWIGYTF,TGTGCCAGCAGAGACGACAGGTGGATCGGCTACACCTTC
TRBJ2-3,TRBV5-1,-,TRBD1,CASSWGDRSTDTQYF,TGCGCCAGCAGCTGGGGGGACAGGAGCACAGATACGCAGTATTTT
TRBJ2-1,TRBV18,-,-,CASSPPLNEQFF,TGTGCCAGCTCACCCCCCCTAAATGAGCAGTTCTTC
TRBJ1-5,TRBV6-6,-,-,CASTKGADSNQPQHF,TGTGCCAGCACTAAAGGGGCAGATAGCAATCAGCCCCAGCATTTT
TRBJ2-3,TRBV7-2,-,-,CASSSLAAFGTDTQYF,TGTGCCAGCAGCTCCTTGGCCGCTTTCGGGACAGATACGCAGTATTTT
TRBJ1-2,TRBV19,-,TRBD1,CASSMQRGQDGYTF,TGTGCCAGTAGTATGCAGCGGGGACAGGATGGCTACACCTTC
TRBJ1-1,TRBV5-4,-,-,CASSPAGWNMMRNTEAFF,TGTGCCAGCAGCCCCGCAGGGTGGAATATGATGAGGAACACTGAAGCTTTCTTT
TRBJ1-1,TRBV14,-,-,CASSTGQNTEAFF,TGTGCCAGCAGCACGGGACAGAACACTGAAGCTTTCTTT
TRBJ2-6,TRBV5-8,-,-,CASSFRSGANVLTF,TGTGCCAGCAGCTTTAGGTCTGGGGCCAACGTCCTGACTTTC
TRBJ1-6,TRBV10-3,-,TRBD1,CAISEREGRDRGNVGSPLHF,TGTGCCATCAGTGAGAGGGAAGGCCGGGACAGGGGGAACGTTGGGTCACCCCTCCACTTT
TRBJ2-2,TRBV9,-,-,CASSVAGTSNTGELFF,TGTGCCAGCAGCGTAGCGGGGACTTCGAACACCGGGGAGCTGTTTTTT
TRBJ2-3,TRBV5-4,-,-,CASSLTGQDTQYF,TGTGCCAGCAGCTTAACAGGGCAAGACACGCAGTATTTT
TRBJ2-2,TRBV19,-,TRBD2,CASKGTSGDFGELFF,TGTGCCAGTAAAGGGACTAGCGGGGATTTCGGGGAGCTGTTTTTT
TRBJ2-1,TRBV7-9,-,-,CASSLSIRLSSYNEQFF,TGTGCCAGCAGCTTGAGCATCAGGTTGAGCTCCTACAATGAGCAGTTCTTC
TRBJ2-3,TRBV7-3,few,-,CASSSRDGPTDTQYF,TGTGCCAGCAGCTCCCGGGACGGGCCCACAGATACGCAGTATTTT
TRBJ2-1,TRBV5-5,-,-,CASSSRGPGPQYNEQFF,TGTGCCAGCAGCTCCAGAGGGCCGGGACCACAATACAATGAGCAGTTCTTC
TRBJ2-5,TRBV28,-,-,CASIPTGQETQYF,TGTGCCAGCATACCAACAGGGCAAGAGACCCAGTACTTC
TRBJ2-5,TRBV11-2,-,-,CASSFNPGANQETQYF,TGTGCCAGCAGCTTTAACCCGGGGGCCAACCAAGAGACCCAGTACTTC
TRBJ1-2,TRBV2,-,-,CASSEERLSGGYTF,TGTGCCAGCAGTGAAGAAAGACTGTCTGGGGGCTACACCTTC
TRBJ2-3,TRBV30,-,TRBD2,CAWSVWIAGGTDTQYF,TGTGCCTGGAGTGTATGGATAGCGGGGGGGACAGATACGCAGTATTTT